This T cell receptor beta chain was observed in a study of Graves' ophthalmopathy and Graves' hyperthyroidism. Germline CDR1 reads SEHNR; CDR2 reads FQNEAQ (reference sequence). This CDR3 comprises 14 residues. V lost 5 bases, J lost 2 bases, and 12 bases lay in between. As the template, RNA transcripts were used to amplify TCR beta CDR3 regions. In the first round, RT-PCR was carried out with HTBI primers, and a multiplex PCR formed the second round. TCRdb reprocessed the multiplex PCR reads with MiXCR, giving one entry per CDR3 protein. The table shows approximately 460,000 distinct CDR3 sequences, with roughly 14% occurring only once. Ophthalmopathy-affected donors exhibited moderate-to-severe activity, CAS ≥3, NOSPECS ≥4, and duration under 3 months. Findings and limits, study-wide: A classifier, a 13-signature model, separated ophthalmopathy from stable hyperthyroidism with more than 85% sensitivity and over 70% specificity.

This clonotype was observed at least ten times. Its antigen is not known. Sequenced: blood. The chain combines TRBV7-9 with TRBJ2-5; D call uncertain. The source is a woman in her twenties or thirties with Graves' ophthalmopathy. The CDR3 reads CASSNYGSQETQYF. The CDR3 DNA sequence: TGTGCCAGCAGCAATTACGGCAGTCAAGAGACCCAGTACTTC.